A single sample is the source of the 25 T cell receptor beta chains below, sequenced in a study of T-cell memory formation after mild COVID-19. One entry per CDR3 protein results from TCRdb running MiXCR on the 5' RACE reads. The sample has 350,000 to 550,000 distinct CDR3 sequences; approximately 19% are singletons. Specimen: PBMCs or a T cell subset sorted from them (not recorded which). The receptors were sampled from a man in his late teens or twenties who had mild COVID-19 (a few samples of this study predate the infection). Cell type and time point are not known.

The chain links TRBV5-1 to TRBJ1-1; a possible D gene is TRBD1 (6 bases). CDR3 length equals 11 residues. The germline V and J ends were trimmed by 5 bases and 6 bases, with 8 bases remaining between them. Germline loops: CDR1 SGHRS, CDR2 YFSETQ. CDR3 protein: CASRQGSEAFF. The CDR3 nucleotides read TGCGCCAGCAGGCAGGGGTCTGAAGCTTTCTTT.

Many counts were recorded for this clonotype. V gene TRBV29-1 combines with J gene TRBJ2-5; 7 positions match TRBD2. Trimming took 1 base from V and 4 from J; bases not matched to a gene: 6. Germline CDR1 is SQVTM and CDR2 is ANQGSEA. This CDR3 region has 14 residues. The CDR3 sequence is CSVEVMGEGETQYF. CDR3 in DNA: TGCAGCGTTGAAGTCATGGGGGAGGGAGAGACCCAGTACTTC.

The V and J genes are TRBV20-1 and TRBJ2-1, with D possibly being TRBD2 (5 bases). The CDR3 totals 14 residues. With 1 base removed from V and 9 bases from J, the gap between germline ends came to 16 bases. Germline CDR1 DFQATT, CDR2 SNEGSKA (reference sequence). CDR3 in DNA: TGCAGTGCTAGAGTCCCGGGAACGGGAAGTGAGCAGTTCTTC. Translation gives CSARVPGTGSEQFF.

CDR3 amino acids: CASQGAGSNQPQHF. The DNA for the CDR3 is TGTGCCAGTCAGGGGGCAGGAAGCAATCAGCCCCAGCATTTT. The chain carries TRBV18 and TRBJ1-5; TRBD1 aligns across 8 bases. Looked up from germline, CDR1 is KGHSH and CDR2 is LQKENI. The CDR3 sequence is 14 residues long. Trimming removed 9 bases from V and 1 base from J; junction bases left unmatched: 5.

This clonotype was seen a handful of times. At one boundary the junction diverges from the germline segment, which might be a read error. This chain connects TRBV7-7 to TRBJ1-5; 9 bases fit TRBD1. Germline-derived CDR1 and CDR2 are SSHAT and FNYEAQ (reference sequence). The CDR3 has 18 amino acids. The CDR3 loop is CASSLGGDWTGVIQPQHF. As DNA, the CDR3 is TGTGCTAGCAGCTTAGGGGGGGACTGGACAGGGGTTATCCAGCCCCAGCATTTT.

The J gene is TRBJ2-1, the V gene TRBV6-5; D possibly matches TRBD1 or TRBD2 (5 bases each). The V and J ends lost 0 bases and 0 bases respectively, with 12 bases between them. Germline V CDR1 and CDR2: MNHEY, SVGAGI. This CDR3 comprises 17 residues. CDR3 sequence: CASSYSPAGSSYNEQFF. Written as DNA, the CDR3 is TGTGCCAGCAGTTACTCGCCAGCAGGGAGCTCCTACAATGAGCAGTTCTTC.

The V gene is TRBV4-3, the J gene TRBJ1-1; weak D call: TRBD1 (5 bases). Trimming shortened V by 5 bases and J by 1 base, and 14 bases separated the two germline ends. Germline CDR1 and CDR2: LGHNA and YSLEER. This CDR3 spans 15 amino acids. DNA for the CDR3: TGCGCCAGCAGCGACAGAACGGTGCCGAACACTGAAGCTTTCTTT. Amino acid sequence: CASSDRTVPNTEAFF.

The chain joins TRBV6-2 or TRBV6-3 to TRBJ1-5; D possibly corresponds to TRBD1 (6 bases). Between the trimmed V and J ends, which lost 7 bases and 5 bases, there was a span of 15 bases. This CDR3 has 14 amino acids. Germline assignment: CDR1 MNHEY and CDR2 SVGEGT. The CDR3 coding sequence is TGTGCCAGCAATGAGAGGACAGATGATCAGCCCCAGCATTTT. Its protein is CASNERTDDQPQHF.

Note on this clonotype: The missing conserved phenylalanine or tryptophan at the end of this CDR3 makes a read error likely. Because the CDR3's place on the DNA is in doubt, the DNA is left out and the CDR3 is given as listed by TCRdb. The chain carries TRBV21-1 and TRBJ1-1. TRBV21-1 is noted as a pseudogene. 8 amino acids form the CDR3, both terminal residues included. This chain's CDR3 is CASSMAGR.

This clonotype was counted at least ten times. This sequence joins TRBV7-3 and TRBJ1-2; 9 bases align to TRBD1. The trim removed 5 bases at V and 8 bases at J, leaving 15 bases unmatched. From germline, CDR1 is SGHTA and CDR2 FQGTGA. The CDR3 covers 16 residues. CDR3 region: CASSPEQGALVGGYTF. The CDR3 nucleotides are TGTGCCAGCAGCCCGGAACAGGGGGCTCTCGTGGGGGGCTACACCTTC.

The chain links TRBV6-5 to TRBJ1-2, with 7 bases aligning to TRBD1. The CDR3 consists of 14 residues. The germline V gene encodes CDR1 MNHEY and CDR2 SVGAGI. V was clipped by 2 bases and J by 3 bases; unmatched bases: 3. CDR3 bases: TGTGCCAGCAGTTACGGTGGGACAGACTATGGCTACACCTTC. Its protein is CASSYGGTDYGYTF.

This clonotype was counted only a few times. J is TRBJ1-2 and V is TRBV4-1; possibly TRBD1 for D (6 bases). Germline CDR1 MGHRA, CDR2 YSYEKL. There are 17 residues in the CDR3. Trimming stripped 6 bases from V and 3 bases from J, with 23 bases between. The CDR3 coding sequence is TGCGCCAGCAGAGGGTTCCCGAGGGGGGCGTTGGACTATGGCTACACCTTC. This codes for CASRGFPRGALDYGYTF.

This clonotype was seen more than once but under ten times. The CDR3 reads CSVGDFASYGYTF. The CDR3 DNA reads as TGCAGCGTTGGGGACTTCGCCAGCTATGGCTACACCTTC. The gene calls are TRBV29-1 and TRBJ1-2; D is perhaps TRBD1 (5 bases). Trimming left V 4 bases short and J 4 bases short, with 13 bases between. Germline V gene sequence: CDR1 SQVTM, CDR2 ANQGSEA. This CDR3 region has 13 residues.

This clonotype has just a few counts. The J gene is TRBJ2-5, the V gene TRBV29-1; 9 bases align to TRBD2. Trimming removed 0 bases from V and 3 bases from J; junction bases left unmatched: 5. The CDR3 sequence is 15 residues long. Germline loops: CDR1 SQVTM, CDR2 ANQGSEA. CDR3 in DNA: TGCAGCGTTGAAGATTGGACTAGCGCAAAAGAGACCCAGTACTTC. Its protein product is CSVEDWTSAKETQYF.

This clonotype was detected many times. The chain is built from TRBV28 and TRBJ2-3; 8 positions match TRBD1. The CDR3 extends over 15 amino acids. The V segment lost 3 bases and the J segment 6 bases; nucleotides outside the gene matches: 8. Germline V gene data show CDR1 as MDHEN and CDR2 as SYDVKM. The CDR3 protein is CASSLQGAGWDTQYF. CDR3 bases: TGTGCCAGCAGTTTGCAGGGGGCGGGATGGGATACGCAGTATTTT.

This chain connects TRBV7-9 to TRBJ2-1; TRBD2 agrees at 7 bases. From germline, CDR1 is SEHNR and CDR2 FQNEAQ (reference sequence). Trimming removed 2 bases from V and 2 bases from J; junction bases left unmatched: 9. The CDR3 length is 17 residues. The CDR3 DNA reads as TGTGCCAGCAGCTTACCCCGCGCGGGGGACGCCTACAATGAGCAGTTCTTC. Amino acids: CASSLPRAGDAYNEQFF.

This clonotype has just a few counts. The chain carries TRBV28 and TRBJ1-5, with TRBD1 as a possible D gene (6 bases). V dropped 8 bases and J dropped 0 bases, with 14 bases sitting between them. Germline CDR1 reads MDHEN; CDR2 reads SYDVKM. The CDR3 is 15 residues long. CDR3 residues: CASQTGDYSNQPQHF. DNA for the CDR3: TGTGCCAGCCAGACAGGAGACTATAGCAATCAGCCCCAGCATTTT. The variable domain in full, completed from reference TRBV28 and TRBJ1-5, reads DVKVTQSSRYLVKRTGEKVFLECVQDMDHENMFWYRQDPGLGLRLIYFSYDVKMKEKGDIPEGYSVSREKKERFSLILESASTNQTSMYLCASQTGDYSNQPQHFGDGTRLSIL.

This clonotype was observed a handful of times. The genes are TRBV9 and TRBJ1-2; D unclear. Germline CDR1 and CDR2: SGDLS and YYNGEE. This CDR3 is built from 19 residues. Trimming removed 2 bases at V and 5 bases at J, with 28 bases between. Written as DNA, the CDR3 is TGTGCCAGCAGCGTTGGTAACATGGCATACGTCTTCTTCTCATATGGCTACACCTTC. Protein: CASSVGNMAYVFFSYGYTF. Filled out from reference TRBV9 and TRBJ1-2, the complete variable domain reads DSGVTQTPKHLITATGQRVTLRCSPRSGDLSVYWYQQSLDQGLQFLIQYYNGEERAKGNILERFSAQQFPDLHSELNLSSLELGDSALYFCASSVGNMAYVFFSYGYTFGSGTRLTVV.

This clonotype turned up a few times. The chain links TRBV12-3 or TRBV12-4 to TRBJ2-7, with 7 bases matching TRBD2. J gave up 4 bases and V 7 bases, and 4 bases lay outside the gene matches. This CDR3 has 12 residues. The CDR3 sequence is CASTNGGYEQYF. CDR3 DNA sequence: TGTGCCAGCACCAACGGGGGGTACGAGCAGTACTTC.

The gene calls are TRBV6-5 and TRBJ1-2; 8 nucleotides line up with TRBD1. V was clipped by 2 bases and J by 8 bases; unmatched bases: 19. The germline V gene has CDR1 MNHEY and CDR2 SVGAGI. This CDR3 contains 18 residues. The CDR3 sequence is CASSYAGQGLVGTIGYTF. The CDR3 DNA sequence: TGTGCCAGCAGTTACGCAGGACAGGGATTAGTCGGAACTATCGGCTACACCTTC.

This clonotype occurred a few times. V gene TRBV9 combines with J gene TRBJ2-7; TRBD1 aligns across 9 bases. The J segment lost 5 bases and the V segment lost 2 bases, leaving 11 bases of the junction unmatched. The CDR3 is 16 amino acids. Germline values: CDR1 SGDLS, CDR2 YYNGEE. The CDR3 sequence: CASSVRTGTGFHEQYF. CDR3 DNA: TGTGCCAGCAGCGTCCGAACCGGGACAGGGTTCCACGAGCAGTACTTC.

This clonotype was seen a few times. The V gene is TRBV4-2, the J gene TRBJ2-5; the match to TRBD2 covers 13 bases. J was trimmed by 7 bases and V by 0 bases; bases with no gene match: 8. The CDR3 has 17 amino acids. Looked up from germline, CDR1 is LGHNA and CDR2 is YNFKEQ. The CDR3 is CASSQDGTSGVRGTQYF. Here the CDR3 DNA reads TGTGCCAGCAGCCAAGATGGGACTAGCGGGGTCCGGGGGACCCAGTACTTC.

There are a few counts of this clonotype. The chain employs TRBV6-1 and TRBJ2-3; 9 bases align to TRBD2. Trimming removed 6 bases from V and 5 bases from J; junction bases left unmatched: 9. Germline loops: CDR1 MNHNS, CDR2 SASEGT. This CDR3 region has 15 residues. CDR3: CASRERLAVQDTQYF. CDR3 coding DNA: TGTGCCAGCAGGGAGCGACTAGCGGTGCAAGATACGCAGTATTTT.

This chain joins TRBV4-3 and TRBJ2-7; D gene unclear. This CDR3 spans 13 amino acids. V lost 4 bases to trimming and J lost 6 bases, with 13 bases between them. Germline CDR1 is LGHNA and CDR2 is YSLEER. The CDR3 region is CASSLRVGSEQYV. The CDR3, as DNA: TGCGCCAGCAGCCTAAGAGTGGGGTCCGAGCAGTACGTC.

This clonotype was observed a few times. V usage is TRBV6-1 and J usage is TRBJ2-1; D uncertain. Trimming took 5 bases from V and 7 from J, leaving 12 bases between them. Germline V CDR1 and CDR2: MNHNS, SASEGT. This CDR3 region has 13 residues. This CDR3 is CASSTPERNEQFF. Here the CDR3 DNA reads TGTGCCAGCAGTACCCCGGAGAGGAATGAGCAGTTCTTC.